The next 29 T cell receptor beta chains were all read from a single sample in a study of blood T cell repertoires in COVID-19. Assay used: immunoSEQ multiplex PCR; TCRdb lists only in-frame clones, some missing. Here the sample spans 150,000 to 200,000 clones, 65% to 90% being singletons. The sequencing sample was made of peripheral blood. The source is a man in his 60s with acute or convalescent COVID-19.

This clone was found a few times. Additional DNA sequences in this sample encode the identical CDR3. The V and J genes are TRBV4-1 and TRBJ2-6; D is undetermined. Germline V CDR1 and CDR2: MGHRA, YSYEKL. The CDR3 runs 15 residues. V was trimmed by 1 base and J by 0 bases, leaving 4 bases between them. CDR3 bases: TGCGCCAGCAGCCAAGGTAGCTCTGGGGCCAACGTCCTGACTTTC. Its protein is CASSQGSSGANVLTF.

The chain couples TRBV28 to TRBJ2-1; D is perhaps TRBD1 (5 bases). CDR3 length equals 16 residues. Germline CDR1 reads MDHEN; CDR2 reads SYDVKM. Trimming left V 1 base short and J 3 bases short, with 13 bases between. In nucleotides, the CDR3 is TGTGCCAGCAGTTTATCTTGGGGCGTTGACTACAATGAGCAGTTCTTC. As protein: CASSLSWGVDYNEQFF.

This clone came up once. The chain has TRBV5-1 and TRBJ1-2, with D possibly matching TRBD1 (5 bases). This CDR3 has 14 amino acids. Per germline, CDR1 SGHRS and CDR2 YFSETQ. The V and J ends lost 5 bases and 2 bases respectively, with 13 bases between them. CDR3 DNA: TGCGCCAGCAGACCGACAGACGTGAACTATGGCTACACCTTC. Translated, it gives CASRPTDVNYGYTF.

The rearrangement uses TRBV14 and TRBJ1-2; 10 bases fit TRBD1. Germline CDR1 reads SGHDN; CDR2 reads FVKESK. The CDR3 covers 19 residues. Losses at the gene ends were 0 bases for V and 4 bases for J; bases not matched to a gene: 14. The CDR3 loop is CASSQDPYSTGGEIYGYTF. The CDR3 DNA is TGTGCCAGCAGCCAAGACCCCTACTCGACAGGGGGCGAAATCTATGGCTACACCTTC.

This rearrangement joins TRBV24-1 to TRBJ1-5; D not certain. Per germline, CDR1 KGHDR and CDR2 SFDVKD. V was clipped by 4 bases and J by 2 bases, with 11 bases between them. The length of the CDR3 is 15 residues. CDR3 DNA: TGTGCCACCAGTGACGGAGGGCGGGGCAATCAGCCCCAGCATTTT. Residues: CATSDGGRGNQPQHF.

For the CDR3, the DNA is TGTGCCAGCAGTTTAAGTGTGGGGGGAAGGTCACCCCTCCACTTT. This encodes CASSLSVGGRSPLHF. The J gene is TRBJ1-6, the V gene TRBV28; tentatively, D is TRBD1 (5 bases). V was pared by 2 bases and J by 10 bases, with 15 bases between. Germline V gene lookup returns CDR1 MDHEN and CDR2 SYDVKM. This CDR3 region has 15 residues. Complete variable domain (other parts from reference TRBV28 and TRBJ1-6): DVKVTQSSRYLVKRTGEKVFLECVQDMDHENMFWYRQDPGLGLRLIYFSYDVKMKEKGDIPEGYSVSREKKERFSLILESASTNQTSMYLCASSLSVGGRSPLHFGNGTRLTVT.

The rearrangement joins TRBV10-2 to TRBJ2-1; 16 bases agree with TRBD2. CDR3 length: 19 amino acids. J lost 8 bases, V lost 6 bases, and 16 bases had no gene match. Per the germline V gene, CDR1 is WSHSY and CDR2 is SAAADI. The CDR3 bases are TGCGCCAGCAGCGCGGGACTAGCGGGAGGGCCTTTTATCAGGCATGAGCAGTTCTTC. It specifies CASSAGLAGGPFIRHEQFF.

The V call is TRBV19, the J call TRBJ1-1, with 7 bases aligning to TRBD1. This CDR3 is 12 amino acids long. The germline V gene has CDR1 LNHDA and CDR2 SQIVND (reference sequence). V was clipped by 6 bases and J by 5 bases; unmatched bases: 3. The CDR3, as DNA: TGTGCCAGTAGACAGGGACAGACTGAAGCTTTCTTT. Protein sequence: CASRQGQTEAFF.

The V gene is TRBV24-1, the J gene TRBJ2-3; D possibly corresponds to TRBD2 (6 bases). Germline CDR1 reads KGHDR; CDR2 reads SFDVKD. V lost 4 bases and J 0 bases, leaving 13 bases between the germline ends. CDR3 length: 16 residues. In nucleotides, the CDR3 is TGTGCCACCAGTGAACGAGGGAGCGGGAGCACAGATACGCAGTATTTT. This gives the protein CATSERGSGSTDTQYF.

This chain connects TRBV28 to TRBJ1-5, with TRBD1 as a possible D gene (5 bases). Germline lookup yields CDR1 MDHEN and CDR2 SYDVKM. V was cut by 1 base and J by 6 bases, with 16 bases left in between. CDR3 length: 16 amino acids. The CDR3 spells CASSLFGQTVSQPQHF. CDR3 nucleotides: TGTGCCAGCAGTTTATTTGGACAAACGGTCAGTCAGCCCCAGCATTTT.

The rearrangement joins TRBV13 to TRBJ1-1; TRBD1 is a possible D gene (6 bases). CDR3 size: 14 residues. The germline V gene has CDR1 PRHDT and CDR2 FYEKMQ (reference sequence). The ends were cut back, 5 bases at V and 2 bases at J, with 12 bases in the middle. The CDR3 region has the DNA TGTGCCAGCAGCCACGGGACAAATAACACTGAAGCTTTCTTT. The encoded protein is CASSHGTNNTEAFF.

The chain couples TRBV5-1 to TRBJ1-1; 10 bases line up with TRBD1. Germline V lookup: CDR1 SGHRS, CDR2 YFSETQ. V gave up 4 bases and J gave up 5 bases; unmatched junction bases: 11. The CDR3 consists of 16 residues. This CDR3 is CASSPGTGALRTEAFF. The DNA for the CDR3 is TGCGCCAGCAGCCCCGGGACAGGGGCTTTGAGAACTGAAGCTTTCTTT.

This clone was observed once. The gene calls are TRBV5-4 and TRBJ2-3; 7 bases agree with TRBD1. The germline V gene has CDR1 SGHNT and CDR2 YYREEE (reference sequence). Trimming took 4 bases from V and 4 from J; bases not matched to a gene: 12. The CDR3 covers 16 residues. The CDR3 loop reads CASSRRTGEGPDTQYF. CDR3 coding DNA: TGTGCCAGCAGCCGGCGGACAGGAGAAGGCCCAGATACGCAGTATTTT.

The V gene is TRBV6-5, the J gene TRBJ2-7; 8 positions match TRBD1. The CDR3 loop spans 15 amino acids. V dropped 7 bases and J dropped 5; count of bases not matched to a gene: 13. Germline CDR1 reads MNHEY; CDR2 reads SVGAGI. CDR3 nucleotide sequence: TGTGCCAGCACTATTCTAGGACAGGGTACCGACGAGCAGTACTTC. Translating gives CASTILGQGTDEQYF.

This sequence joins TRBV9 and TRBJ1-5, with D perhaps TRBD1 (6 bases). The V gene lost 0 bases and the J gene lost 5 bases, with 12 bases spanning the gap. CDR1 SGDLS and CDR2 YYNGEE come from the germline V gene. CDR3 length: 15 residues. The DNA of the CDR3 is TGTGCCAGCAGCGTAGGGGGGCAGCCCGATCAGCCCCAGCATTTT. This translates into CASSVGGQPDQPQHF.

Here the CDR3 reads CASSSPRDRGETQYF. The CDR3 DNA is TGTGCCAGTAGCAGCCCACGGGACAGGGGAGAGACCCAGTACTTC. The V and J genes are TRBV19 and TRBJ2-5, with 10 bases fitting TRBD1. Germline loops: CDR1 LNHDA, CDR2 SQIVND (reference sequence). Unmatched junction bases numbered 8, after V lost 6 bases and J lost 4 bases. The CDR3 is 15 residues long.

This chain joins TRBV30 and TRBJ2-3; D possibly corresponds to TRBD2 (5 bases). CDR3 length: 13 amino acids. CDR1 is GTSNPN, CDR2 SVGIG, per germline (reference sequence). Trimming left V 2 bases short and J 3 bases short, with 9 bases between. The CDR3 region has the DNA TGTGCCTGGAGTTACCGGGATACAGATACGCAGTATTTT. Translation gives CAWSYRDTDTQYF. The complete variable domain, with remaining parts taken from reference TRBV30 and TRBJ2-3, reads SQTIHQWPATLVQPVGSPLSLECTVEGTSNPNLYWYRQAAGRGLQLLFYSVGIGQISSEVPQNLSASRPQDRQFILSSKKLLLSDSGFYLCAWSYRDTDTQYFGPGTRLTVL.

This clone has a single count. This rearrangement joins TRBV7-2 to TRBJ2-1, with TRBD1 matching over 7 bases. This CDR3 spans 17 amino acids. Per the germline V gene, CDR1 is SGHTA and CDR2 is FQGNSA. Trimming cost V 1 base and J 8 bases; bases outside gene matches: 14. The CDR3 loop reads CASSLEGIGTVIYEQFF. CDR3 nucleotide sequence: TGTGCCAGCAGCTTAGAAGGAATTGGGACAGTGATTTATGAGCAGTTCTTC.

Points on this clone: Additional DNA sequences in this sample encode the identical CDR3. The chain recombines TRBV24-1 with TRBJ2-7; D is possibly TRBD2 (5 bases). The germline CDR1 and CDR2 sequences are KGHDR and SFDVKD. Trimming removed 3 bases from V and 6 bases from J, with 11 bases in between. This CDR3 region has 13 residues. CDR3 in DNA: TGTGCCACCAGTGATCCCGGACGGGGCGAGCAGTACTTC. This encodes CATSDPGRGEQYF.

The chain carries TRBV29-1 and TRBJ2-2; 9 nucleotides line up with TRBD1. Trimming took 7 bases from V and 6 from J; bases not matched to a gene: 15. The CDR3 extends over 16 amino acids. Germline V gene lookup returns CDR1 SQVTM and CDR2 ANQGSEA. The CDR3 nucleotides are TGCAGCGGCACATCCCCGGGACAGGGAATCGCCGGGGAGCTGTTTTTT. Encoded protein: CSGTSPGQGIAGELFF.

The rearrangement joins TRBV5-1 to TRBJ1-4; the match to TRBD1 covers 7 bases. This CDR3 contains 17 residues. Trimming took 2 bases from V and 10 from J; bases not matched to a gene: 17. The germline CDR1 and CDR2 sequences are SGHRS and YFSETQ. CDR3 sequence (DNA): TGCGCCAGCAGCTTCCGAAGTTTGGGGACAGCACCTCCAAAACTGTTTTTT. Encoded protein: CASSFRSLGTAPPKLFF.

CDR3 in DNA: TGCGCCAGCAGCCAAGGTACAGGGTCTCGGAATGAGCAGTTCTTC. As protein: CASSQGTGSRNEQFF. The V call is TRBV4-1, the J call TRBJ2-1, with D perhaps TRBD1 (6 bases). This CDR3 region has 15 residues. CDR1 is MGHRA, CDR2 YSYEKL, per germline. V was trimmed by 1 base and J by 7 bases, leaving 14 bases between them.

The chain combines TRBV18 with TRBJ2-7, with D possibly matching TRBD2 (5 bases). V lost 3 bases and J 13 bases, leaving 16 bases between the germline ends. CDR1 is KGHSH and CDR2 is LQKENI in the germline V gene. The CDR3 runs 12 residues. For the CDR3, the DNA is TGTGCCAGCTCACCGGGGAGAGAGGACCCCTACTTC. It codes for CASSPGREDPYF.

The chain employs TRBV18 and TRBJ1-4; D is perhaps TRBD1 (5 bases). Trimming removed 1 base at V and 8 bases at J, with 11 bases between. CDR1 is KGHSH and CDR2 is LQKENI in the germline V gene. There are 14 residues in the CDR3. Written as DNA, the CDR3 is TGTGCCAGCTCACCACAGGGGTTGGTCGAAAAACTGTTTTTT. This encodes CASSPQGLVEKLFF.

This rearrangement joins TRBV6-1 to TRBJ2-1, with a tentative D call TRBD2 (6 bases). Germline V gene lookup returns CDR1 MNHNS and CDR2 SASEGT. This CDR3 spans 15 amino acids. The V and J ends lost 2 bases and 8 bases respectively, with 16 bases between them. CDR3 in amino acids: CASSERETAFDEQFF. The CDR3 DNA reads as TGTGCCAGCAGTGAACGGGAGACAGCCTTTGATGAGCAGTTCTTC.

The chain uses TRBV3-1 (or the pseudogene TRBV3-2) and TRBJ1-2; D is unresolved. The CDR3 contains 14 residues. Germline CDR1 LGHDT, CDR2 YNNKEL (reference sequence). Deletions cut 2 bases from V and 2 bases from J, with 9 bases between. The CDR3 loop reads CASSQRTANYGYTF. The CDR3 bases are TGTGCCAGCAGCCAACGGACTGCGAACTATGGCTACACCTTC.

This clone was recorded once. The CDR3 DNA reads as TGTGCCAGCAGTTTGGCGGGGGCTAACTATGGCTACACCTTC. As protein: CASSLAGANYGYTF. The chain combines TRBV27 with TRBJ1-2, with a possible D match to TRBD1 (5 bases). The germline V gene has CDR1 MNHEY and CDR2 SMNVEV (reference sequence). Trimming took 3 bases from V and 0 from J, leaving 8 bases between them. The length of the CDR3 is 14 residues.

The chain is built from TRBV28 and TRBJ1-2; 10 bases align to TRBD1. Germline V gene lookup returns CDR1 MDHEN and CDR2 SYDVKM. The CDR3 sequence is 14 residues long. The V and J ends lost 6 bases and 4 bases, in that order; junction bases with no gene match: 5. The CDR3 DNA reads TGTGCCAGCAGCCCGGGACAGGGGAGCTATGGCTACACCTTC. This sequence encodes CASSPGQGSYGYTF.

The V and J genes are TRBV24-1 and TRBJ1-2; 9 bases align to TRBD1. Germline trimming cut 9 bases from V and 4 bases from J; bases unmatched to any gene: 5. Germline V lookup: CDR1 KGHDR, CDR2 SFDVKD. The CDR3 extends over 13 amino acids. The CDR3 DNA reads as TGTGCCACCGAGCCGGGACAGGGCTATGGCTACACCTTC. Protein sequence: CATEPGQGYGYTF.